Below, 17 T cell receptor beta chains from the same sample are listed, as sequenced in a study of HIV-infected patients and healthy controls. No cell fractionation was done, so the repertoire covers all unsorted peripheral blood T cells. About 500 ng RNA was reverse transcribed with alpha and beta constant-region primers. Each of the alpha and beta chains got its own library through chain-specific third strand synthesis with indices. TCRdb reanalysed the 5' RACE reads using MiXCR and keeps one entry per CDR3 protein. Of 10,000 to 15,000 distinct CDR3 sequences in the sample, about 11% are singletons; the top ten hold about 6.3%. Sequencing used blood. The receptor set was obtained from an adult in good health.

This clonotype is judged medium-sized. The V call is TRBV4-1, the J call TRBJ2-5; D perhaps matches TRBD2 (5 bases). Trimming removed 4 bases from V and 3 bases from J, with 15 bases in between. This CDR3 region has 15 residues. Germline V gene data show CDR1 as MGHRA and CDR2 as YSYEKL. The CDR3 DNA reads TGCGCCAGCAGCCGGACGGCGGGCAAAGAAGAGACCCAGTACTTC. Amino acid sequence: CASSRTAGKEETQYF.

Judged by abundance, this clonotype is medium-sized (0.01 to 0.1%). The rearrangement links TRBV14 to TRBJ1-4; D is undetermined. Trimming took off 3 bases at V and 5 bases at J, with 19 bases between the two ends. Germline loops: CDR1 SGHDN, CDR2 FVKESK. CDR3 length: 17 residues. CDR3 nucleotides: TGTGCCAGCAGCCAGTCCCTGGGTCCAGGCCAGAATGAAAAACTGTTTTTT. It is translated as CASSQSLGPGQNEKLFF.

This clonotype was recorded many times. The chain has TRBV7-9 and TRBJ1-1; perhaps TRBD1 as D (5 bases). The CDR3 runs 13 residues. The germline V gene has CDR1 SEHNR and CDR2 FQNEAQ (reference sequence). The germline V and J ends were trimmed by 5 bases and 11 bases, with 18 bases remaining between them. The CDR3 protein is CASSPSALPGAFF. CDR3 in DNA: TGTGCCAGCAGCCCCTCGGCCCTCCCAGGGGCTTTCTTT.

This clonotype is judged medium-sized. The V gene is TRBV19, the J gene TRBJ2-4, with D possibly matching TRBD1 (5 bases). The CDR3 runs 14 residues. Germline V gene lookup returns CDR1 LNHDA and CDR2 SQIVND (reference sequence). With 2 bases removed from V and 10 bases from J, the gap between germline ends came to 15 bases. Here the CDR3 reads CASSISLQVQIQYF. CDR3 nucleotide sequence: TGTGCCAGTAGTATAAGTTTACAGGTCCAAATTCAGTACTTC.

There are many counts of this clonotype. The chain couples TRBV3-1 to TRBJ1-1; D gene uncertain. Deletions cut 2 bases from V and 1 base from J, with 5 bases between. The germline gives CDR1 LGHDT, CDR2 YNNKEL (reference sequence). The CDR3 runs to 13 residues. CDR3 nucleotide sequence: TGTGCCAGCAGCCAACGACAGAACACTGAAGCTTTCTTT. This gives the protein CASSQRQNTEAFF.

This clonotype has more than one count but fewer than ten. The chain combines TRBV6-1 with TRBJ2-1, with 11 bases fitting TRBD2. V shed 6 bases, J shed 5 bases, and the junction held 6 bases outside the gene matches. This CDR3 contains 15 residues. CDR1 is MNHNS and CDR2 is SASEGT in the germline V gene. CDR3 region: CASSLGLAVNNEQFF. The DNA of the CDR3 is TGTGCCAGCAGCTTGGGACTAGCGGTTAACAATGAGCAGTTCTTC.

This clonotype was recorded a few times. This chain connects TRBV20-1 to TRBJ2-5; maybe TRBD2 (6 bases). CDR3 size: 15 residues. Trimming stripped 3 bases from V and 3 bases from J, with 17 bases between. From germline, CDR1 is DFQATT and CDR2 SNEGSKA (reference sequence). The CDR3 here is CSARETGTFKETQYF. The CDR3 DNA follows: TGCAGTGCTAGGGAGACCGGGACTTTCAAAGAGACCCAGTACTTC.

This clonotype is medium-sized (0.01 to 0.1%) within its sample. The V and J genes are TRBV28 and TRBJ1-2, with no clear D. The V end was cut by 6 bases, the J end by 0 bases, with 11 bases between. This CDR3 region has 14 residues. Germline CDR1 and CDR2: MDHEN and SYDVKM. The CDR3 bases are TGTGCCAGCAGCGACCGAGCCCCTAACTATGGCTACACCTTC. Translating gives CASSDRAPNYGYTF.

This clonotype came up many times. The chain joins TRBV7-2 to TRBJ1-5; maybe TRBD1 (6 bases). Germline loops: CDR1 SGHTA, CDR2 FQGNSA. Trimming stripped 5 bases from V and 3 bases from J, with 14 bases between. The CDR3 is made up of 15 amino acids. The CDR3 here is CASSPGGRLNQPQHF. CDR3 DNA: TGTGCCAGCAGCCCCGGGGGCAGACTCAATCAGCCCCAGCATTTT.

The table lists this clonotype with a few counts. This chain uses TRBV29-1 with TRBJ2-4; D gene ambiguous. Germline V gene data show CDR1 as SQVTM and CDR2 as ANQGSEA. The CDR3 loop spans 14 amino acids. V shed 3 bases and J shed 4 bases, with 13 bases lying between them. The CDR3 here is CSVETVRSKNIQYF. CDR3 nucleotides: TGCAGCGTTGAGACCGTGAGGTCTAAAAACATTCAGTACTTC.

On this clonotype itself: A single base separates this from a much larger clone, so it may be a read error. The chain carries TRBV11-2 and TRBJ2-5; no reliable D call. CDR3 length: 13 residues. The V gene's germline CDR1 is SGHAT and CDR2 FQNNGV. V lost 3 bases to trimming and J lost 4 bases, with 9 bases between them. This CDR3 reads CASSFGRVETQYF. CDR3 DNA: TGTGCCAGCAGCTTCGGAAGGGTAGAGACCCAGTACTTC.

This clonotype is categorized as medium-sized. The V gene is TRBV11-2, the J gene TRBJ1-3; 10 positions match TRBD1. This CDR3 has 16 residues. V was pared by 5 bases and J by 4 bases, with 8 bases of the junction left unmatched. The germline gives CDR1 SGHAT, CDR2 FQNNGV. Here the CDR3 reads CASSPTRTGGGNTIYF. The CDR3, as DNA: TGTGCCAGCAGCCCTACTAGGACAGGGGGAGGAAACACCATATATTTT.

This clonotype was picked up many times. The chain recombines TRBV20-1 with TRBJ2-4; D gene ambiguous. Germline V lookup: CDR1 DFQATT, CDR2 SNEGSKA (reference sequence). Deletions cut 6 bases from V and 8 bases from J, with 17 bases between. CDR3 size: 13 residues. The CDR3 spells CSANALPPHIQYF. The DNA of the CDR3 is TGCAGTGCCAACGCCCTCCCCCCCCACATTCAGTACTTC.

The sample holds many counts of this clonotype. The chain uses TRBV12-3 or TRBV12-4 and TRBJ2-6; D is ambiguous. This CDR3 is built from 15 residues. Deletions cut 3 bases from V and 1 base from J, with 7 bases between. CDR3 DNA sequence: TGTGCCAGCAGTTTTCCGAGATCTGGGGCCAACGTCCTGACTTTC. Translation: CASSFPRSGANVLTF.

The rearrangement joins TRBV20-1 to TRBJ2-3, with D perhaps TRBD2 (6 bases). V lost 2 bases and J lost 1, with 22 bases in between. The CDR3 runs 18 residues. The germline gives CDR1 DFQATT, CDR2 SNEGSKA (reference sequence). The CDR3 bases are TGCAGTGCTAGACCCTTCAGCGGGCACGCTATCCGCACAGATACGCAGTATTTT. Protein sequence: CSARPFSGHAIRTDTQYF.

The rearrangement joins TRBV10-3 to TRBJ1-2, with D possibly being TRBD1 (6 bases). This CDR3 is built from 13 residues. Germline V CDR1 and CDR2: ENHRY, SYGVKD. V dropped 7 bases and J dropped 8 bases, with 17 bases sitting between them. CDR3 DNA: TGTGCCATCATGCGGGGGGCGCCAAGCGGCTACACCTTC. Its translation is CAIMRGAPSGYTF.

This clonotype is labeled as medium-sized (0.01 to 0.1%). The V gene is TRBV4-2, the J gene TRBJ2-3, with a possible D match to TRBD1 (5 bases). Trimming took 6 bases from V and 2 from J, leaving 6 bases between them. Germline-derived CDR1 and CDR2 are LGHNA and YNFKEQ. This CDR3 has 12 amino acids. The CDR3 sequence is CASRDNTDTQYF. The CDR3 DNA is TGTGCCAGCAGGGACAACACAGATACGCAGTATTTT.